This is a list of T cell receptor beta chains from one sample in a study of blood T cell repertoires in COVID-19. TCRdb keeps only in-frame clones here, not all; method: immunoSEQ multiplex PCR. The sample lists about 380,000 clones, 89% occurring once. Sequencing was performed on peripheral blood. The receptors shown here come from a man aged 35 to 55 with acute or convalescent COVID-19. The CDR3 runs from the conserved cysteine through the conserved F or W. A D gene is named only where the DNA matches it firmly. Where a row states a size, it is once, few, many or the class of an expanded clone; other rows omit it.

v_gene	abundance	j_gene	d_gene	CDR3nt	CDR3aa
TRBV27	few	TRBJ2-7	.	TGTGCCAGCAGTGCCCGTACCGGCTACGAGCAGTACTTC	CASSARTGYEQYF
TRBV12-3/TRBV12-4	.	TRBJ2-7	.	TGTGCCCACAACCTCTACGAGCAGTACTTC	CAHNLYEQYF
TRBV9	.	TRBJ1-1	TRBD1	TGTGCCAGCAGCACTGGCGGGACAGGGGTGTACACTGAAGCTTTCTTT	CASSTGGTGVYTEAFF
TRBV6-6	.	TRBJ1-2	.	TGTGCCAGCAGAAACTCCGGGAACTATGGCTACACCTTC	CASRNSGNYGYTF
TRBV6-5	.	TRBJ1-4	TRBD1	TGTGCCAGCAGTCTAGACAGGGATGGTGAAAAACTGTTTTTT	CASSLDRDGEKLFF
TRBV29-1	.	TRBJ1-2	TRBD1	TGCAGCGTTGAAGATTTGCTTCGGGACAGGGGCTACACCTTC	CSVEDLLRDRGYTF
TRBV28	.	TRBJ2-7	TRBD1	TGTGCCAGCAGTGGGGACAGGGACTTCTACGAGCAGTACTTC	CASSGDRDFYEQYF
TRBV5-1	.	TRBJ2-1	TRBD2	TGCGCCAGCAGCCTTAGCGGGGGGGCCTTCAATGAGCAGTTCTTC	CASSLSGGAFNEQFF
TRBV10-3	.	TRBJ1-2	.	TGTGCCATCAGTGGCTCACTGCCTCGGACAGTTCCCTATGGCTACACCTTC	CAISGSLPRTVPYGYTF
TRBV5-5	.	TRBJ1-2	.	TGTGCCAGCAGCCCTGGGCGGGGTAACTATGGCTACACCTTC	CASSPGRGNYGYTF
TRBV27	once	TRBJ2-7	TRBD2	TGTGCCAGCAGTTCCTTAGGAGCGGGAGCGAACGAGCAGTACTTC	CASSSLGAGANEQYF
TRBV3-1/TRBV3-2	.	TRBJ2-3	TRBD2	TGTGCCAGCAGCCAAGATTTCGTTAGCGGGAGAGAGTTAAGGGATACGCAGTATTTT	CASSQDFVSGRELRDTQYF
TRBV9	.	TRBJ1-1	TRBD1	TGTGCCAGCAGCGTAACCGCAGGGGGAACTGAAGCTTTCTTT	CASSVTAGGTEAFF
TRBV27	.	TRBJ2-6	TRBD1	TGTGCCAGCAGTTTAGGACAGGTCTCTGGGGCCAACGTCCTGACTTTC	CASSLGQVSGANVLTF
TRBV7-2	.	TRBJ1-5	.	TGTGCCAGCAGCTTAATAGATAGCAATCAGCCCCAGCATTTT	CASSLIDSNQPQHF
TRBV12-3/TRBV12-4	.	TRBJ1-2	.	TGTGCCAGCAGGAATACCGGTGGCTATGGCTACACCTTC	CASRNTGGYGYTF
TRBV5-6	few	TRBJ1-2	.	TGTGCCAGCAGCTTGGCGGGGAGCGGTGGCTACACCTTC	CASSLAGSGGYTF
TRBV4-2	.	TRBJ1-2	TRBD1	TGTGCCAGCAGCCAAGAGGAGACAGGGGGCATGTATGGCTACACCTTC	CASSQEETGGMYGYTF
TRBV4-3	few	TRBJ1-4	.	TGCGCCAGCAGCCAAGATCACCGGGGTCGTAATGAAAAACTGTTTTTT	CASSQDHRGRNEKLFF
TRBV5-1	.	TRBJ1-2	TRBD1	TGCGCCAGCAGCGTAGACAGGGGGCTGGACTATGGCTACACCTTC	CASSVDRGLDYGYTF
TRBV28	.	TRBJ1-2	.	TGTGCCAGCAGTAAATGGAGTACAGGGTTCATAGGATACACCTTC	CASSKWSTGFIGYTF
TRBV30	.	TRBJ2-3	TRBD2	TGTGCCTGGACCCGGGGGGCGGGAGGGCAGGATACGCAGTATTTT	CAWTRGAGGQDTQYF
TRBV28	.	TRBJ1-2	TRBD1	TGTGCCAGCAGTTTACCTGGGACAGGGGGCGTCTATGGCTACACCTTC	CASSLPGTGGVYGYTF
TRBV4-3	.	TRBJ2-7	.	TGCGCCAGCAGCCAAGATTCCCTCCAGGGGCTACACGAGCAGTACTTC	CASSQDSLQGLHEQYF
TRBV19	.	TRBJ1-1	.	TGTGCCAGTAGTATAGACTTCCTGGGACAAGTGAACACTGAAGCTTTCTTT	CASSIDFLGQVNTEAFF
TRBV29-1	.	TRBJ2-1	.	TGCAGCACGCGCTTCCTAGACAGCAATGAGCAGTTCTTC	CSTRFLDSNEQFF
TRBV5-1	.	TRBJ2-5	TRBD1	TGCGCCAGCAGCTCACGACAGGGGGACGGAGAGACCCAGTACTTC	CASSSRQGDGETQYF
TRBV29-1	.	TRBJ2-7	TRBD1	TGCAGCGTCGCCCCCGACAGGGGATACGAGCAGTACTTC	CSVAPDRGYEQYF
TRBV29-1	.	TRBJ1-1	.	TGCAGCGTAGGAGGGCGCTCCAGCACTGAAGCTTTCTTT	CSVGGRSSTEAFF
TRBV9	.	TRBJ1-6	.	TGTGCCAGCAGCGTAGAGGCACGGAGCTCCTATAATTCACCCCTCCACTTT	CASSVEARSSYNSPLHF
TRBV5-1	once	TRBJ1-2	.	TGCGCCAGCAGCTTGGTCGCAGGGGATGGCTACACCTTC	CASSLVAGDGYTF
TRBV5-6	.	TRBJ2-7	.	TGTGCCAGCAGTCAAGGACAGAACTCCTACGAGCAGTACTTC	CASSQGQNSYEQYF
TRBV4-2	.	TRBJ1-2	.	TGTGCCAGCAGCCAAGATCTCCGGGGGGCGCTTAACTATGGCTACACCTTC	CASSQDLRGALNYGYTF
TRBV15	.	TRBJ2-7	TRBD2	TGTGCCACCAGCAGATCAATACTAGCGGGAAGGCGGGAGCAGTACTTC	CATSRSILAGRREQYF
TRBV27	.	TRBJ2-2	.	TGTGCCAGCAGTTTGGGGCCGAAGTCCGGGGAGCTGTTTTTT	CASSLGPKSGELFF
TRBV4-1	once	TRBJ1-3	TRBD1	TGCGCCAGCAGCCAAGTTGCCGGGACAGGGGATGGAAACACCATATATTTT	CASSQVAGTGDGNTIYF
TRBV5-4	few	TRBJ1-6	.	TGTGCCAGCAGCTTGGATCTTGGGGGGTTAGGGAATTCACCCCTCCACTTT	CASSLDLGGLGNSPLHF
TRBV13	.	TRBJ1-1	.	TGTGCCAGCAACTTAGAGTATAGTCGGGACACTGAAGCTTTCTTT	CASNLEYSRDTEAFF
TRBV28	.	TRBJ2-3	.	TGTGCCAGCAGTTTTCTTATTCGTGGCTTTCAGCAGTTCGAGTCAGGCCAAAAGCCAGATACGCAGTATTTT	CASSFLIRGFQQFESGQKPDTQYF
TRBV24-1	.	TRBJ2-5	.	TGTGCCACCAGTGAGACACCCCAAGAGACCCAGTACTTC	CATSETPQETQYF
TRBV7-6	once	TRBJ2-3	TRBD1	TGTGCCAGCAGCTTAGCCGCAGGGGGCGCATCGGATACGCAGTATTTT	CASSLAAGGASDTQYF
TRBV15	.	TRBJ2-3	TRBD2	TGTGCCACCAGCGTCGGGACTAGCGGATTCACAGATACGCAGTATTTT	CATSVGTSGFTDTQYF
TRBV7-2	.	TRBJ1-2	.	TGTGCCAGCAGCTTCGGCGGGACCTATGGCTACACCTTC	CASSFGGTYGYTF
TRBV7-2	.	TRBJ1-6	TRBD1	TGTGCCAGCAGCCTCCTACAGGGGCAGGGTTCACCCCTCCACTTT	CASSLLQGQGSPLHF
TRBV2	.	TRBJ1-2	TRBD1	TGTGCCAGCAGGGGGGGGACAGGGAGAGGTTATGGCTACACCTTC	CASRGGTGRGYGYTF
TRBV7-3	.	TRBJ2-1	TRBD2	TGTGCCAGCAGCTCGACTAGCGGGAGCAATGAGCAGTTCTTC	CASSSTSGSNEQFF
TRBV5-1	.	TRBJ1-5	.	TGCGCCAGCAGCTTGGGGGAGGGGACGGGAAATCAGCCCCAGCATTTT	CASSLGEGTGNQPQHF
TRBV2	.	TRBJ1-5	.	TGTGCCAGCACCTCGTCCCCGAGGCAGCCCCAGCATTTT	CASTSSPRQPQHF
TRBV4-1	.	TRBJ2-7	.	TGCGCCAGCAGCCAAGATCGTCTCCTGAACTTACCCTACGAGCAGTACTTC	CASSQDRLLNLPYEQYF
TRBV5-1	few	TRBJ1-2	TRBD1	TGCGCCAGCAGCGCGGACAGGGTATGGACCTTC	CASSADRVWTF
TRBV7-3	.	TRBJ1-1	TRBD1	TGTGCCAGCAGCCCTCTGGACAGGGAACTTAACACTGAAGCTTTCTTT	CASSPLDRELNTEAFF
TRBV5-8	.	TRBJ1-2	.	TGTGCCAGCAGCCCCCGTTCATCCCCGGGAGGCTACACCTTC	CASSPRSSPGGYTF
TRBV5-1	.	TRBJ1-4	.	TGCGCCAGCAGCTTGGACATCCCCTATGAAAAACTGTTTTTT	CASSLDIPYEKLFF
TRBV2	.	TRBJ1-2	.	TGTGCCAGCAGGGGGCAGGGGATTTCCTATGGCTACACCTTC	CASRGQGISYGYTF
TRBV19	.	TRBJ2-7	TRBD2	TGTGCCAGTCGAGCTAGCGGGAGGGGTATCTACGAGCAGTACTTC	CASRASGRGIYEQYF
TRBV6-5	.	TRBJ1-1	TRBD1	TGTGCCAGCAGTACGACAGGGAGTGCTGAAGCTTTCTTT	CASSTTGSAEAFF
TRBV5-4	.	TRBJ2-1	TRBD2	TGTGCCAGCAGCTTAAGCGGGAGCCTTACACATGAGCAGTTCTTC	CASSLSGSLTHEQFF
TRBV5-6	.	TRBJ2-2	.	TGTGCCAGCAGCTTGGGGAGGAACACCGGGGAGCTGTTTTTT	CASSLGRNTGELFF
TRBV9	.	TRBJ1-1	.	TGTGCCAGCAGCGTCCAGCCAGGGAACACTGAAGCTTTCTTT	CASSVQPGNTEAFF
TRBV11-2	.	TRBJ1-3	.	TGTGCCAGCAGCGGGAGTCGAGGGGGAAACACCATATATTTT	CASSGSRGGNTIYF